The 31 T cell receptor beta chains in this list originate from one sample, sequenced in a study of blood T cell repertoires in COVID-19. Some clones are missing from TCRdb's copy, which holds only in-frame ones; the method was immunoSEQ multiplex PCR. There are 200,000 or so clones in the sample; approximately 80% occur only once, and over 7% lies in the top ten. Specimen: PBMCs or T cells enriched from blood (not recorded which). These receptors were taken from a woman in her thirties or forties with acute COVID-19.

The J gene is TRBJ2-7, the V gene TRBV7-8; D unclear. CDR3 size: 13 residues. The germline V gene encodes CDR1 SGHVS and CDR2 FQNEAQ. Deletions cut 2 bases from V and 2 bases from J, with 7 bases between. CDR3 nucleotides: TGTGCCAGCAGCTTAATCCCGGCCTACGAGCAGTACTTC. It specifies CASSLIPAYEQYF.

The chain links TRBV5-1 to TRBJ1-6; D is perhaps TRBD1 (5 bases). The germline gives CDR1 SGHRS, CDR2 YFSETQ. The CDR3 is 17 residues long. V was pared by 0 bases and J by 7 bases, with 17 bases between. The CDR3 coding sequence is TGCGCCAGCAGCTTGGTATCGGCAGGGATAAGCAATTCACCCCTCCACTTT. Translation: CASSLVSAGISNSPLHF.

This clone has only one observation. This chain links TRBV6-5 with TRBJ2-5, with 11 bases lining up with TRBD1. The CDR3 has 15 residues. Per the germline V gene, CDR1 is MNHEY and CDR2 is SVGAGI. V shed 8 bases and J 5 bases; nucleotides not matched to a gene: 10. Written as DNA, the CDR3 is TGTGCCAGCTGCTGGACAGGGGGCTCAAGGGAGACCCAGTACTTC. Protein sequence: CASCWTGGSRETQYF.

The chain joins TRBV28 to TRBJ1-2; 7 nucleotides match TRBD1. J was trimmed by 1 base and V by 5 bases; bases with no gene match: 7. This CDR3 contains 15 residues. Looked up from germline, CDR1 is MDHEN and CDR2 is SYDVKM. CDR3 sequence reads: CASSITGTVNYGYTF. CDR3 nucleotides: TGTGCCAGCAGTATTACCGGGACAGTTAACTATGGCTACACCTTC.

V and J are TRBV28 and TRBJ1-1, with 10 positions matching TRBD1. This CDR3 comprises 15 residues. Germline values: CDR1 MDHEN, CDR2 SYDVKM. Unmatched junction bases numbered 10, after V lost 1 base and J lost 11 bases. Here the CDR3 reads CASSLLGTGDITAFF. CDR3 coding DNA: TGTGCCAGCAGTTTATTAGGGACAGGGGACATCACGGCTTTCTTT.

To note about this clone: Other nucleotide sequences from this sample produce the same CDR3. CDR3 amino acids: CASSYKRASGSYEQYF. As DNA, the CDR3 is TGTGCCAGCAGTTATAAGCGGGCTAGCGGGAGCTACGAGCAGTACTTC. This chain links TRBV6-5 with TRBJ2-7; 10 nucleotides align to TRBD2. CDR3 size: 16 residues. The V gene end was trimmed by 3 bases and the J gene end by 3 bases; junction bases not matched to a gene: 8. Germline V gene data show CDR1 as MNHEY and CDR2 as SVGAGI.

This sequence joins TRBV28 and TRBJ1-1, with D maybe TRBD1 (5 bases). The CDR3 is 12 amino acids. CDR1 MDHEN and CDR2 SYDVKM come from the germline V gene. Trimming cost V 3 bases and J 11 bases, with 13 bases left between them. The chain's CDR3 is CASSFEDTRAFF. DNA for the CDR3: TGTGCCAGCAGTTTCGAGGACACTCGTGCTTTCTTT.

V gene TRBV9 combines with J gene TRBJ2-3, with D perhaps matching TRBD1 (6 bases). The CDR3 loop spans 15 amino acids. Germline values: CDR1 SGDLS, CDR2 YYNGEE. Trimming removed 0 bases at V and 1 base at J, with 9 bases between. The DNA for the CDR3 is TGTGCCAGCAGCGTAGCGCAGGGGCGCACAGATACGCAGTATTTT. Translation gives CASSVAQGRTDTQYF.

The chain is built from TRBV25-1 and TRBJ1-1; weak D call: TRBD1 (6 bases). The V and J ends lost 4 bases and 4 bases respectively, with 10 bases between them. Germline lookup yields CDR1 MGHDK and CDR2 SYGVNS. The CDR3 has 13 amino acids. The DNA of the CDR3 is TGTGCCAGCAGTGGACAGGTGATCACTGAAGCTTTCTTT. It encodes CASSGQVITEAFF.

The chain joins TRBV5-1 to TRBJ2-7, with 9 nucleotides matching TRBD1. This CDR3 is built from 14 residues. V lost 3 bases to trimming and J lost 0 bases; unmatched junction nucleotides: 1. CDR1 and CDR2 (germline): SGHRS, YFSETQ. The chain's CDR3 is CASSWDRDSYEQYF. CDR3 bases: TGCGCCAGCAGCTGGGACAGGGACTCCTACGAGCAGTACTTC.

This chain links TRBV10-1 with TRBJ1-3; D unresolved. The germline CDR1 and CDR2 sequences are WNHNN and SYGVQD (reference sequence). This CDR3 contains 15 residues. The ends were cut back, 5 bases at V and 2 bases at J, with 13 bases in the middle. The CDR3 spells CASSLAGHTGNTIYF. DNA for the CDR3: TGCGCCAGCAGTCTGGCAGGTCATACTGGAAACACCATATATTTT.

The chain is built from TRBV5-1 and TRBJ2-5; D might be TRBD1 (7 bases). Germline-derived CDR1 and CDR2 are SGHRS and YFSETQ. The CDR3 is made up of 14 amino acids. V dropped 4 bases and J dropped 5 bases, with 15 bases sitting between them. The CDR3 DNA follows: TGCGCCAGCAGCCCGGCAGGGGGGCGGGAGACCCAGTACTTC. This gives the protein CASSPAGGRETQYF.

The chain is built from TRBV7-2 and TRBJ1-5, with unresolved D. The V and J ends lost 6 bases and 2 bases respectively, with 11 bases between them. Germline CDR1 is SGHTA and CDR2 is FQGNSA. There are 14 residues in the CDR3. The CDR3 DNA follows: TGTGCCAGCAGTAGCGGAGGGCGCAATCAGCCCCAGCATTTT. It is translated as CASSSGGRNQPQHF.

V and J are TRBV30 and TRBJ1-5, with 7 positions matching TRBD1. The germline V gene encodes CDR1 GTSNPN and CDR2 SVGIG (reference sequence). V lost 8 bases and J lost 7; bases outside the gene matches: 11. This CDR3 is 13 amino acids long. Written as DNA, the CDR3 is TGTGCCGCCGCAAAGACAGGGAGCCAGCCCCAGCATTTT. Protein product: CAAAKTGSQPQHF.

The J gene is TRBJ1-2, the V gene TRBV2; 7 nucleotides match TRBD1. The CDR3 loop spans 13 amino acids. J was trimmed by 2 bases and V by 6 bases; bases with no gene match: 3. Per the germline V gene, CDR1 is SNHLY and CDR2 is FYNNEI. CDR3 DNA: TGTGCCAGCAGCCCACAGGGGAACTATGGCTACACCTTC. It is translated as CASSPQGNYGYTF.

This clone was detected only once. The chain combines TRBV28 with TRBJ2-3; 8 bases match TRBD1. Trimming took 1 base from V and 1 from J; bases not matched to a gene: 7. Germline V lookup: CDR1 MDHEN, CDR2 SYDVKM. There are 17 residues in the CDR3. The CDR3 spells CASSLFSSGGGTDTQYF. In nucleotides, the CDR3 is TGTGCCAGCAGTTTATTTTCGTCAGGGGGCGGCACAGATACGCAGTATTTT.

J is TRBJ1-2 and V is TRBV19; TRBD1 is a possible D gene (5 bases). V was pared by 0 bases and J by 7 bases, with 12 bases between. The germline gives CDR1 LNHDA, CDR2 SQIVND (reference sequence). This CDR3 has 14 amino acids. DNA for the CDR3: TGTGCCAGTAGTATAGAGGCGGGGGAAGCTGGCTACACCTTC. This sequence encodes CASSIEAGEAGYTF.

This chain joins TRBV29-1 and TRBJ2-1, with TRBD2 identical over 10 bases. The CDR3 spans 14 residues. Germline V gene data show CDR1 as SQVTM and CDR2 as ANQGSEA. J was trimmed by 6 bases and V by 6 bases; bases with no gene match: 8. CDR3 amino acids: CSVKPGLAPNEQFF. The CDR3 DNA follows: TGCAGCGTCAAACCGGGACTAGCGCCCAATGAGCAGTTCTTC.

Here the CDR3 DNA reads TGTGCCAGCATGAATAGCGGAACCTACGAGCAGTACTTC. Its protein product is CASMNSGTYEQYF. The V call is TRBV28, the J call TRBJ2-7, with D perhaps TRBD2 (6 bases). The V gene's germline CDR1 is MDHEN and CDR2 SYDVKM. This CDR3 has 13 amino acids. The V and J ends lost 7 bases and 2 bases respectively, with 12 bases between them.

This rearrangement joins TRBV7-2 to TRBJ2-3, with D possibly TRBD1 on 6 matching bases. Germline V gene data show CDR1 as SGHTA and CDR2 as FQGNSA. The CDR3 has 14 amino acids. V lost 3 bases and J lost 4, with 11 bases in between. CDR3 protein: CASSFSRGSDTQYF. Written as DNA, the CDR3 is TGTGCCAGCAGCTTTTCTAGGGGGTCAGATACGCAGTATTTT.

The chain has TRBV21-1 and TRBJ2-7; the DNA was not compared with TRBD2, the D call given in the table. TRBV21-1 is designated a pseudogene. The CDR3 is made up of 12 amino acids. This CDR3 is CASSPSHRSTGF. For the CDR3, the DNA is TGTGCCAGCAGCCCCTCCCATCGCTCCACCGGCTTC.

The gene calls are TRBV6-1 and TRBJ2-7; D unclear. Germline assignment: CDR1 MNHNS and CDR2 SASEGT. This CDR3 has 12 residues. V was trimmed by 2 bases and J by 13 bases, leaving 15 bases between them. This chain's CDR3 is CASSEWQYLLYF. DNA for the CDR3: TGTGCCAGCAGTGAATGGCAGTACCTCCTCTACTTC.

The V and J genes are TRBV15 and TRBJ2-1; TRBD2 matches 9 bases. The CDR3 spans 16 residues. CDR1 is LNHNV and CDR2 is YYDKDF in the germline V gene (reference sequence). V lost 3 bases and J lost 7; bases outside the gene matches: 10. CDR3 sequence reads: CATSSKRAGGFNEQFF. The CDR3 DNA follows: TGTGCCACCAGCAGCAAAAGGGCGGGGGGGTTTAATGAGCAGTTCTTC.

The chain employs TRBV12-3 or TRBV12-4 and TRBJ2-5; maybe TRBD2 (5 bases). V dropped 11 bases and J dropped 5 bases, with 18 bases sitting between them. The CDR3 is 13 residues long. DNA of the CDR3: TGTGCCTCCAGGCGGGCAGATCAGGAGACCCAGTACTTC. Its protein is CASRRADQETQYF.

The V gene is TRBV7-3, the J gene TRBJ2-7; 7 positions agree with TRBD2. Germline values: CDR1 SGHTA, CDR2 FQGTGA. Trimming cost V 1 base and J 0 bases; bases outside gene matches: 9. There are 17 residues in the CDR3. The CDR3 here is CASSLILAGGSSYEQYF. CDR3 sequence (DNA): TGTGCCAGCAGCTTAATACTGGCGGGCGGGAGCTCCTACGAGCAGTACTTC.

V gene TRBV6-4 combines with J gene TRBJ1-1, with a possible D match to TRBD1 (6 bases). Per the germline V gene, CDR1 is MRHNA and CDR2 is SNTAGT. Trimming left V 1 base short and J 4 bases short, with 13 bases between. The length of the CDR3 is 15 residues. The CDR3 sequence: CASSDFAGASTEAFF. The DNA for the CDR3 is TGTGCCAGCAGTGACTTCGCAGGGGCGTCCACTGAAGCTTTCTTT.

The table lists this clone with a few counts. The rearrangement links TRBV27 to TRBJ2-7, with D possibly matching TRBD1 (6 bases). V was shortened by 10 bases and J by 3 bases, with 19 bases between the two germline ends. The CDR3 consists of 14 residues. The germline V gene encodes CDR1 MNHEY and CDR2 SMNVEV (reference sequence). CDR3 loop: CATPTPGHLYEQYF. In DNA, the CDR3 is TGTGCCACCCCGACCCCGGGACACCTCTACGAGCAGTACTTC.

V is TRBV7-9 and J is TRBJ2-3; D may be TRBD1 (6 bases). Per germline, CDR1 SEHNR and CDR2 FQNEAQ (reference sequence). The V end lost 5 bases, the J end lost 4 bases, and 19 bases lay between the germline ends. This CDR3 spans 16 amino acids. CDR3 nucleotides: TGTGCCAGCAGCCAGGGCCCCAGGGGCAGGGCAGATACGCAGTATTTT. Amino acids: CASSQGPRGRADTQYF. Full variable domain (remainder filled in from reference TRBV7-9 and TRBJ2-3): DTGVSQNPRHKITKRGQNVTFRCDPISEHNRLYWYRQTLGQGPEFLTYFQNEAQLEKSRLLSDRFSAERPKGSFSTLEIQRTEQGDSAMYLCASSQGPRGRADTQYFGPGTRLTVL.

V and J are TRBV19 and TRBJ1-2; D gene ambiguous. The V and J ends lost 1 base and 7 bases respectively, with 13 bases between them. This CDR3 is 14 amino acids long. Germline V gene data show CDR1 as LNHDA and CDR2 as SQIVND (reference sequence). The CDR3 reads CASSIVEGRGGYTF. CDR3 sequence (DNA): TGTGCCAGTAGTATAGTAGAAGGGAGAGGTGGCTACACCTTC. Full variable domain (rest looked up from reference TRBV19 and TRBJ1-2): DGGITQSPKYLFRKEGQNVTLSCEQNLNHDAMYWYRQDPGQGLRLIYYSQIVNDFQKGDIAEGYSVSREKKESFPLTVTSAQKNPTAFYLCASSIVEGRGGYTFGSGTRLTVV.

The V and J genes are TRBV19 and TRBJ1-1; maybe TRBD1 (5 bases). V lost 1 base and J lost 1, with 7 bases in between. The CDR3 is 14 residues long. Per germline, CDR1 LNHDA and CDR2 SQIVND (reference sequence). The CDR3 spells CASSIGQKNTEAFF. The CDR3 DNA is TGTGCCAGTAGTATAGGACAGAAGAACACTGAAGCTTTCTTT.

The chain employs TRBV2 and TRBJ2-1; 9 bases line up with TRBD2. Trimming at V came to 2 bases and at J to 9 bases, leaving 8 bases not matched to a gene. The length of the CDR3 is 15 residues. Germline values: CDR1 SNHLY, CDR2 FYNNEI. CDR3 residues: CASSELLAGASEQFF. CDR3 DNA: TGTGCCAGCAGTGAATTGTTAGCGGGAGCGAGTGAGCAGTTCTTC.